Below are 20 T cell receptor beta chains sequenced from a single sample in a study of T cells in Graves' hyperthyroidism and ophthalmopathy. Amplification of TCR beta CDR3 regions was performed using RNA transcripts as template. The HTBI set primed first-round TCR CDR3 RT-PCR. TCRdb re-analysed the multiplex PCR reads in MiXCR, keeping a single row per CDR3 protein. The table shows approximately 710,000 distinct CDR3 sequences, with around a sixth occurring only once. Sample: blood. These receptors all stem from a man aged 50 to 59 with Graves' hyperthyroidism.

This clonotype was picked up a small number of times. This sequence joins TRBV5-5 and TRBJ2-3, with TRBD2 matching 11 bases. J was trimmed by 5 bases and V by 4 bases; bases with no gene match: 6. CDR1 and CDR2 from the germline V gene are SGHKS and YYEKEE (reference sequence). This CDR3 region has 15 residues. The CDR3 sequence: CASSGIAGGGDTQYF. The CDR3 DNA reads TGTGCCAGCAGCGGAATAGCGGGAGGGGGAGATACGCAGTATTTT.

This clonotype was counted at least ten times. The chain links TRBV2 to TRBJ2-7, with 10 bases that match TRBD2. Germline trimming cut 1 base from V and 9 bases from J; bases unmatched to any gene: 12. CDR3 length: 16 residues. The germline gives CDR1 SNHLY, CDR2 FYNNEI. CDR3 sequence reads: CASSEELAGLSRGQYF. The CDR3 region has the DNA TGTGCCAGCAGTGAAGAACTAGCGGGACTTAGCCGAGGGCAGTACTTC.

The chain uses TRBV6-1 and TRBJ2-2; 13 bases are a match to TRBD2. The CDR3 spans 18 residues. Trimming cost V 6 bases and J 4 bases; bases outside gene matches: 11. Looked up from germline, CDR1 is MNHNS and CDR2 is SASEGT. The DNA for the CDR3 is TGTGCCAGCAGCCTCGGGACTAGCGGGACTTGGGGCACCGGGGAGCTGTTTTTT. Its protein is CASSLGTSGTWGTGELFF.

This clonotype has a handful of counts. V usage is TRBV29-1 and J usage is TRBJ2-5, with 7 bases that match TRBD1. Germline-derived CDR1 and CDR2 are SQVTM and ANQGSEA. CDR3 size: 13 residues. With 7 bases clipped from V and 2 bases from J, the junction kept 7 bases outside the gene matches. CDR3 region: CSAPGQPQETQYF. The CDR3 nucleotides are TGCAGCGCCCCGGGACAGCCACAAGAGACCCAGTACTTC.

This rearrangement joins TRBV19 to TRBJ2-5; TRBD2 matches 10 bases. V shed 4 bases, J shed 0 bases, and the junction held 5 bases outside the gene matches. This CDR3 spans 16 amino acids. Germline CDR1 LNHDA, CDR2 SQIVND (reference sequence). CDR3 sequence reads: CASSKGLAKYQETQYF. Written as DNA, the CDR3 is TGTGCCAGTAGTAAGGGACTAGCGAAGTACCAAGAGACCCAGTACTTC.

In its sample, this clonotype was seen many times. The rearrangement links TRBV27 to TRBJ2-7; 12 bases are a match to TRBD2. Germline loops: CDR1 MNHEY, CDR2 SMNVEV (reference sequence). V dropped 2 bases and J dropped 6; count of bases not matched to a gene: 8. CDR3 size: 16 residues. In nucleotides, the CDR3 is TGTGCCAGCAGTTTAGATCCTAGCGGGAGGGCCCCCGAGCAGTACTTC. This gives the protein CASSLDPSGRAPEQYF.

This clonotype was recorded many times. The chain links TRBV28 to TRBJ2-5; the match to TRBD2 covers 10 bases. V lost 6 bases to trimming and J lost 5 bases; unmatched junction nucleotides: 3. This CDR3 contains 13 residues. CDR1 is MDHEN and CDR2 is SYDVKM in the germline V gene. The CDR3 region is CASRGGLAETQYF. CDR3 sequence (DNA): TGTGCCAGCAGGGGGGGACTAGCGGAGACCCAGTACTTC.

A few counts support this clonotype. This chain joins TRBV5-1 and TRBJ2-1; 16 bases match TRBD2. This CDR3 contains 19 residues. With V trimmed by 0 bases and J by 5 bases, 8 bases remained unmatched. Germline CDR1 and CDR2: SGHRS and YFSETQ. CDR3 sequence reads: CASSLVGTSGRAYHNEQFF. The CDR3 DNA reads TGCGCCAGCAGCTTGGTTGGGACTAGCGGGAGGGCCTACCACAATGAGCAGTTCTTC. The full variable domain, with the rest looked up from reference TRBV5-1 and TRBJ2-1, is KAGVTQTPRYLIKTRGQQVTLSCSPISGHRSVSWYQQTPGQGLQFLFEYFSETQRNKGNFPGRFSGRQFSNSRSEMNVSTLELGDSALYLCASSLVGTSGRAYHNEQFFGPGTRLTVL.

This clonotype was seen at least ten times. The rearrangement links TRBV12-3 or TRBV12-4 to TRBJ2-1; 13 bases align to TRBD2. J gave up 9 bases and V 4 bases, and 3 bases lay outside the gene matches. The CDR3 is made up of 14 amino acids. The CDR3 reads CASSYTSGRGEQFF. The CDR3 region has the DNA TGTGCCAGCAGTTATACTAGCGGGAGGGGTGAGCAGTTCTTC.

This clonotype was observed a few times. CDR3 DNA sequence: TGTGCCACCAGCAGAGATCTGGCGGGTCAAGAAGCTTTCTTT. Translated, it gives CATSRDLAGQEAFF. The rearrangement uses TRBV15 and TRBJ1-1; no reliable D call. V was shortened by 0 bases and J by 8 bases, with 13 bases between the two germline ends. CDR3 length equals 14 residues. Per germline, CDR1 LNHNV and CDR2 YYDKDF (reference sequence). The complete variable domain, with remaining parts taken from reference TRBV15 and TRBJ1-1, reads DAMVIQNPRYQVTQFGKPVTLSCSQTLNHNVMYWYQQKSSQAPKLLFHYYDKDFNNEADTPDNFQSRRPNTSFCFLDIRSPGLGDTAMYLCATSRDLAGQEAFFGQGTRLTVV.

This clonotype was picked up a small number of times. The chain has TRBV24-1 and TRBJ2-2; TRBD2 matches at 11 bases. V lost 0 bases, J lost 5 bases, and 1 base stayed unmatched. Germline loops: CDR1 KGHDR, CDR2 SFDVKD. The CDR3 has 16 amino acids. This CDR3 is CATSDLSSGRTGELFF. In DNA, the CDR3 is TGTGCCACCAGTGATTTGTCTAGCGGGAGGACCGGGGAGCTGTTTTTT.

The rearrangement joins TRBV10-3 to TRBJ1-6, with 10 bases that match TRBD1. With V trimmed by 5 bases and J by 9 bases, 4 bases remained unmatched. This CDR3 contains 14 residues. Looked up from germline, CDR1 is ENHRY and CDR2 is SYGVKD. The CDR3: CAISRDRGGSPLHF. CDR3 bases: TGTGCCATCAGTCGGGACAGGGGTGGTTCACCCCTCCACTTT.

This clonotype showed up many times. The genes are TRBV2 and TRBJ2-6; 7 bases map to TRBD1. The CDR3 has 15 amino acids. CDR1 is SNHLY and CDR2 is FYNNEI in the germline V gene. The V and J ends lost 7 bases and 2 bases, in that order; junction bases with no gene match: 5. CDR3 protein: CASNDRDAGANVLTF. The CDR3 DNA is TGTGCCAGCAATGACAGGGACGCTGGGGCCAACGTCCTGACTTTC.

As to this clonotype: Since the CDR3 does not end with the conserved phenylalanine or tryptophan, this likely comes from a read error. The chain employs TRBV7-8 and TRBJ1-5, with 7 bases aligning to TRBD1. J was trimmed by 4 bases and V by 3 bases; bases with no gene match: 6. Germline CDR1 reads SGHVS; CDR2 reads FQNEAQ. The CDR3 spans 15 residues. The CDR3 spells CASSFGRGVNQPQHL. The CDR3 DNA reads as TGTGCCAGCAGCTTCGGCAGGGGGGTTAATCAGCCCCAGCATCTT.

In this sample, this clonotype turned up a few times. The chain links TRBV3-1 to TRBJ1-2; D is possibly TRBD1 (6 bases). This CDR3 has 15 residues. The V and J ends lost 1 base and 4 bases respectively, with 13 bases between them. Germline V lookup: CDR1 LGHDT, CDR2 YNNKEL (reference sequence). In DNA, the CDR3 is TGTGCCAGCAGCCAAGCAAAGGGGGAACTCTATGGCTACACCTTC. The encoded protein is CASSQAKGELYGYTF.

The sample holds many counts of this clonotype. V and J are TRBV19 and TRBJ1-1; weak D call: TRBD1 (6 bases). This CDR3 contains 14 residues. The V end lost 6 bases, the J end lost 1 base, and 12 bases lay between the germline ends. CDR1 and CDR2 (germline): LNHDA, SQIVND (reference sequence). CDR3 DNA: TGTGCCAGTAGCCGAAGAGGGGGGAACACTGAAGCTTTCTTT. It yields the protein CASSRRGGNTEAFF.

This clonotype was detected many times. The V gene is TRBV30, the J gene TRBJ2-7; TRBD1 matches 9 bases. From germline, CDR1 is GTSNPN and CDR2 SVGIG (reference sequence). The trim removed 7 bases at V and 5 bases at J, leaving 12 bases unmatched. The CDR3 has 14 amino acids. The CDR3 here is CASLPGTGYNEQYF. The CDR3 DNA is TGTGCCTCCTTGCCCGGGACAGGGTATAACGAGCAGTACTTC.

This clonotype was counted a few times. The rearrangement links TRBV7-9 to TRBJ2-1, with TRBD2 matching over 7 bases. CDR1 is SEHNR, CDR2 FQNEAQ, per germline (reference sequence). This CDR3 is built from 17 residues. The junction had 10 bases not matched to a gene; V was cut back by 4 bases and J by 1 base. CDR3 sequence: CASSYPGTTGSYNEQFF. The CDR3 DNA is TGTGCCAGCAGCTACCCCGGGACTACCGGATCCTACAATGAGCAGTTCTTC.

In its sample, this clonotype was seen many times. The CDR3 loop reads CASSYSTRDLTFYEQYF. The CDR3, as DNA: TGTGCCAGCAGTTACAGTACTCGGGACTTGACGTTCTACGAGCAGTACTTC. The chain carries TRBV6-5 and TRBJ2-7, with D possibly matching TRBD2 (6 bases). Germline assignment: CDR1 MNHEY and CDR2 SVGAGI. This CDR3 is 17 amino acids long. Trimming left V 2 bases short and J 3 bases short, with 20 bases between.

This clonotype was seen ten or more times. The chain is built from TRBV28 and TRBJ2-7, with D hard to call. Germline V gives CDR1 MDHEN, CDR2 SYDVKM. This CDR3 has 13 amino acids. V gave up 6 bases and J gave up 3 bases, with 12 bases separating them. CDR3 bases: TGTGCCAGCAGCTCTGGTCTGGTCTACGAGCAGTACTTC. Amino acids: CASSSGLVYEQYF.